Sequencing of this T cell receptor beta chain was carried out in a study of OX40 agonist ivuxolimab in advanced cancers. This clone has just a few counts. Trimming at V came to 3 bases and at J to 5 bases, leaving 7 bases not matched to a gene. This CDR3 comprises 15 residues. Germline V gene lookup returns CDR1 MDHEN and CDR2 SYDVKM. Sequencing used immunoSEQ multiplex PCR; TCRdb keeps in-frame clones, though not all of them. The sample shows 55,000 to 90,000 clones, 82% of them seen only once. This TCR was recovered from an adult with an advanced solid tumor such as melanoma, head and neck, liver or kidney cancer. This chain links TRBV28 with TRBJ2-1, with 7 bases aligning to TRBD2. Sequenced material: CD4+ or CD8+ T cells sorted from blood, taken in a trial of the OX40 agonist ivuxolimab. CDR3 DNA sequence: TGTGCCAGCAGTTTCTGGACTAGTGGAGACAATGAGCAGTTCTTC. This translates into CASSFWTSGDNEQFF.